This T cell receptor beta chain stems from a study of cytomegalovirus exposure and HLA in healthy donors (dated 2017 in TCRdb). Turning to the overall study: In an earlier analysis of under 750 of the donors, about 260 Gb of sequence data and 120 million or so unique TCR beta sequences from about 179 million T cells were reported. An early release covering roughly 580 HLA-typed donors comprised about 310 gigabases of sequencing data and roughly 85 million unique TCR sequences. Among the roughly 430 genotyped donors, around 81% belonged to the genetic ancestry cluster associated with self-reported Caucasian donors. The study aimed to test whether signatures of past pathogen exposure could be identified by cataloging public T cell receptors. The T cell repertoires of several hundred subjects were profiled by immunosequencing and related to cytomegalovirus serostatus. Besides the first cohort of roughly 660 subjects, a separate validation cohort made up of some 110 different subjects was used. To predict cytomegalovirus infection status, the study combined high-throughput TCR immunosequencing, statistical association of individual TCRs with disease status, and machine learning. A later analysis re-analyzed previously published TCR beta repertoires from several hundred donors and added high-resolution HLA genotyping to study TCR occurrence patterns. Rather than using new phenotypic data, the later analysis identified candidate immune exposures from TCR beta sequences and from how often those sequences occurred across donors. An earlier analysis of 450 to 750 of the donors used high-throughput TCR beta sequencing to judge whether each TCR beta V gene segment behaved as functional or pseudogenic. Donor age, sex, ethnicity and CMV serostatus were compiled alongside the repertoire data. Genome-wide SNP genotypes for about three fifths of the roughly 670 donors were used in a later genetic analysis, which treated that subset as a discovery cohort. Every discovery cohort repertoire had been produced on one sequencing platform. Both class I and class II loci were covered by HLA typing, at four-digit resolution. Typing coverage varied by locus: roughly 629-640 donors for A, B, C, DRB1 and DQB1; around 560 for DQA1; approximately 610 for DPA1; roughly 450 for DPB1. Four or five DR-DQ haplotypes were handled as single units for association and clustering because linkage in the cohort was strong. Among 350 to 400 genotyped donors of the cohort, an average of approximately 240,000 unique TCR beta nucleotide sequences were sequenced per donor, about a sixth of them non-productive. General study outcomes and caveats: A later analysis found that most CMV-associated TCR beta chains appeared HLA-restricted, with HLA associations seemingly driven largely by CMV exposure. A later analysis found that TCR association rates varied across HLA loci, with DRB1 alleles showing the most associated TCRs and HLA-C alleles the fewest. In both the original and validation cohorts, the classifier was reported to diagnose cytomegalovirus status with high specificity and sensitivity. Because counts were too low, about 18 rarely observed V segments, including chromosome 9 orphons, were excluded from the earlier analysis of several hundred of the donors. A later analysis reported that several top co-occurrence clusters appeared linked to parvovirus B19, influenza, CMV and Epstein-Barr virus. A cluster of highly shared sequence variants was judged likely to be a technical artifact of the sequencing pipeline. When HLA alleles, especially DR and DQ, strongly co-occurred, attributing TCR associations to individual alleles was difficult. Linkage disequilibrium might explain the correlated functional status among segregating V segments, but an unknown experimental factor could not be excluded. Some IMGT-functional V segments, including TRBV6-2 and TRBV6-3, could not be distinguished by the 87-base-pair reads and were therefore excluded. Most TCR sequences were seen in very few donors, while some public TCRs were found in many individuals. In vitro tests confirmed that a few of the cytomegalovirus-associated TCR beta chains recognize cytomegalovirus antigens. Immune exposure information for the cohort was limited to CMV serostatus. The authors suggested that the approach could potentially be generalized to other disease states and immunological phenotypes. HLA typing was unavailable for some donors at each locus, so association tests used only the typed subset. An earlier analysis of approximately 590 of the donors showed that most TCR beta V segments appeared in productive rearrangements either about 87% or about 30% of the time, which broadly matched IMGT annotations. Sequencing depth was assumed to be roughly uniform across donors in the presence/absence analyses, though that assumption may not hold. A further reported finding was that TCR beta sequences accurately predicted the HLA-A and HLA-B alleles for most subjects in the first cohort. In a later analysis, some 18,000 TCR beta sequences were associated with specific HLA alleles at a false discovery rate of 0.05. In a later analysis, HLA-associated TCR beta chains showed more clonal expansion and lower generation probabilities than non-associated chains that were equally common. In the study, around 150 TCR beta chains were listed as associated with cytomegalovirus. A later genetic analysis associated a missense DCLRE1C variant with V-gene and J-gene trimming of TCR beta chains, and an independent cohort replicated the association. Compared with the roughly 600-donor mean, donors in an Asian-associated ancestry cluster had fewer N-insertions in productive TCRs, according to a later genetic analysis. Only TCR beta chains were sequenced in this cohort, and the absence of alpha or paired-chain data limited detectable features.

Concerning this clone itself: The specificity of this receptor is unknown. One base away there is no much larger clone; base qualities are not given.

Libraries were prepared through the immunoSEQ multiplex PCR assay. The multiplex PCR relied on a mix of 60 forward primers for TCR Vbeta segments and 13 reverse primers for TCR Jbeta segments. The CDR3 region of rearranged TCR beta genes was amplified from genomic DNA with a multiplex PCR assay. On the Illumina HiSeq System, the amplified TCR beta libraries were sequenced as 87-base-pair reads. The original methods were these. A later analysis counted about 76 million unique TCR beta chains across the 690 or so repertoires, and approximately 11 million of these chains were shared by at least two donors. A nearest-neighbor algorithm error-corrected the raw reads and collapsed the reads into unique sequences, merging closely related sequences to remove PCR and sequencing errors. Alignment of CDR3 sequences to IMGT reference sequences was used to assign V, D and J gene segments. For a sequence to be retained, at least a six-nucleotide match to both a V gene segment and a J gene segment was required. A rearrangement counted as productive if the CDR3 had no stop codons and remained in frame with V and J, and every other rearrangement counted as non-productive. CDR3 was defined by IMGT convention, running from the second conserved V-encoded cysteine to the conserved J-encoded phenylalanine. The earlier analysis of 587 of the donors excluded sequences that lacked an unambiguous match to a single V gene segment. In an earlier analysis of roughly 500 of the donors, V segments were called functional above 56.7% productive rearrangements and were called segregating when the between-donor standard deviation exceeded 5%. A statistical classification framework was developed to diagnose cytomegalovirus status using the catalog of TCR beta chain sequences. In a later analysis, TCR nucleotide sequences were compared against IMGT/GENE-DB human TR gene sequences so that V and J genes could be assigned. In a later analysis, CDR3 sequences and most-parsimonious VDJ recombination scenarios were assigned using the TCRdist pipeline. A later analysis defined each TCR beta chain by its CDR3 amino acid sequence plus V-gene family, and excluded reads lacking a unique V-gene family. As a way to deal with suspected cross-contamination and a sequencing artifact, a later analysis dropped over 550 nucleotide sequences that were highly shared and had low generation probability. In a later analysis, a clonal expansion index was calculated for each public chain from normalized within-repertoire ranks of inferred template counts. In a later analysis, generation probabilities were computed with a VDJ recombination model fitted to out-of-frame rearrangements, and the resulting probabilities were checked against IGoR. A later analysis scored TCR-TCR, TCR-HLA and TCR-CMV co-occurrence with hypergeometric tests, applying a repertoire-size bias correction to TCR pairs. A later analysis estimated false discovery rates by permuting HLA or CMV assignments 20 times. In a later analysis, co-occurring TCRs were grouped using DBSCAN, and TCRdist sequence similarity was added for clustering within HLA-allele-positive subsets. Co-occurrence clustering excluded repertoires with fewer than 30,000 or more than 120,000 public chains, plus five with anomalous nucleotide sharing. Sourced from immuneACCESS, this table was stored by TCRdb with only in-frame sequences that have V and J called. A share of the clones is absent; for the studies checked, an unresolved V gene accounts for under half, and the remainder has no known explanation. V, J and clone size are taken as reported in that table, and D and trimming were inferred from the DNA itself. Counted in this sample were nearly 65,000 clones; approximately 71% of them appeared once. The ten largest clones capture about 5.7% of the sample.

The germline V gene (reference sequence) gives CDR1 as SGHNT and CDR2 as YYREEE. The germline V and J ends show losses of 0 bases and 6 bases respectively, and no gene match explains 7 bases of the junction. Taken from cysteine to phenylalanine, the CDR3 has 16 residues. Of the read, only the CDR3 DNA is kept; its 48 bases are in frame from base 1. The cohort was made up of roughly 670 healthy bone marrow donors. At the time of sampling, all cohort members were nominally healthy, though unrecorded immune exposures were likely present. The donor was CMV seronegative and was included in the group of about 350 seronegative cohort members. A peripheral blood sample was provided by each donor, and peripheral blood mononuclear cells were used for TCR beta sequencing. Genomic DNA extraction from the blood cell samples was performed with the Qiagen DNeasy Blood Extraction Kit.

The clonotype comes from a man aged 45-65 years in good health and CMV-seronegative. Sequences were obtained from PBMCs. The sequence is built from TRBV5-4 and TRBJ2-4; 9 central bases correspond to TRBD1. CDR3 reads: CASSLGQGGVGNIQYF. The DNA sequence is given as TGTGCCAGCAGCTTGGGACAGGGGGGTGTGGGAAACATTCAGTACTTC.